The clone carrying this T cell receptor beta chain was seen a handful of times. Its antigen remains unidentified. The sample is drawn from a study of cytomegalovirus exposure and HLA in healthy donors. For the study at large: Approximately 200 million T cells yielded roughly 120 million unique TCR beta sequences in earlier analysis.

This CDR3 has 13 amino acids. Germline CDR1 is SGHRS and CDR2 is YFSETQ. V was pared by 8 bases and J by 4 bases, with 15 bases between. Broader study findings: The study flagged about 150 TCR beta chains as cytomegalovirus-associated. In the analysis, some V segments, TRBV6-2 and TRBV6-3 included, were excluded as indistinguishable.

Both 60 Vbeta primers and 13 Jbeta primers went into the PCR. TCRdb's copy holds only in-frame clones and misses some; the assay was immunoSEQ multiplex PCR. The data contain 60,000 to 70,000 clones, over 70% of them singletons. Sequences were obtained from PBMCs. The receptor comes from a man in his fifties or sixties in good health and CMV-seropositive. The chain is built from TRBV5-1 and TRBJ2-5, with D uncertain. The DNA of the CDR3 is TGCGCCAGTACGAGGTCCTTCGGAGAGACCCAGTACTTC. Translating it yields CASTRSFGETQYF.